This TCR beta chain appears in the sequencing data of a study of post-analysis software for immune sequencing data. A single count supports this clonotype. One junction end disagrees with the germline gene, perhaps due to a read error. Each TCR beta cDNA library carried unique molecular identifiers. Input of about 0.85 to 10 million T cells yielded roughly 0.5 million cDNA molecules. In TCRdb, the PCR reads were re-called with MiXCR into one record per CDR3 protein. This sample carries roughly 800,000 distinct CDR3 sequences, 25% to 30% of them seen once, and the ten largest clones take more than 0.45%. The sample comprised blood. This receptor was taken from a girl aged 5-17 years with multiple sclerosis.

The CDR3 DNA reads TGTGCCAGCAGCCCGTGGCCAGGGGAAAACAATAAGCAGTTCTTC. It is translated as CASSPWPGENNKQFF. This chain links TRBV12-3 or TRBV12-4 with TRBJ2-1, with D maybe TRBD1 (6 bases). This CDR3 spans 15 amino acids.